This T cell receptor (beta chain) emerged from a study of cytomegalovirus exposure and HLA in healthy donors. Germline V gene data show CDR1 as SGDLS and CDR2 as YYNGEE. V gave up 4 bases and J gave up 6 bases; unmatched junction bases: 4. This CDR3 is 14 amino acids long. The PCR used 60 Vbeta and 13 Jbeta primers. Assay used: immunoSEQ multiplex PCR; TCRdb lists only in-frame clones, some missing. The sample includes fewer than 150,000 clones, roughly 83% of them seen just once. The sequenced sample was PBMCs. The rearrangement links TRBV9 to TRBJ1-5, with 10 bases lining up with TRBD1. This sequence was found in a man between 35 and 55 years old in good health and CMV-seropositive. CDR3 amino acids: CASSRQGASQPQHF. CDR3 sequence (DNA): TGTGCCAGCAGCCGACAGGGGGCCAGTCAGCCCCAGCATTTT.